The next 15 T cell receptor beta chains were all read from a single sample in a study of blood T cells in healthy people across ages. A sample-barcoded 5' primer and a J-beta primer mix were used in a second PCR of roughly 6 to 11 cycles. From the 5' RACE reads, TCRdb called clonotypes with MiXCR, one entry per CDR3 protein. The sample gives about 800,000 distinct CDR3 sequences, roughly 50% of which show up once; 20% to 25% is in the top ten. The source material was blood. The receptor source for this set is a man aged 30 to 39 in good health.

The table lists this clonotype with a few counts. The chain employs TRBV27 and TRBJ1-2; D gene unclear. Germline V gene lookup returns CDR1 MNHEY and CDR2 SMNVEV (reference sequence). Trimming cost V 5 bases and J 2 bases, with 12 bases left between them. There are 14 residues in the CDR3. The DNA for the CDR3 is TGTGCCAGCAGTACCCGGACGGGGAACTATGGCTACACCTTC. It is translated as CASSTRTGNYGYTF.

V and J are TRBV15 and TRBJ2-3, with unresolved D. The CDR3 is 12 amino acids. V gave up 0 bases and J gave up 7 bases, with 5 bases separating them. Germline CDR1 reads LNHNV; CDR2 reads YYDKDF (reference sequence). CDR3 residues: CATSRDQYTQYF. The CDR3 DNA sequence: TGTGCCACCAGCAGAGATCAGTATACGCAGTATTTT.

A few counts support this clonotype. CDR3 sequence reads: CSVGGPLTGRAMEQFF. The CDR3 DNA is TGCAGCGTTGGAGGCCCGTTGACAGGGCGAGCTATGGAGCAGTTCTTC. This chain connects TRBV29-1 to TRBJ2-1; 7 bases are a match to TRBD1. The CDR3 runs 16 residues. Germline assignment: CDR1 SQVTM and CDR2 ANQGSEA. V gave up 4 bases and J gave up 10 bases; unmatched junction bases: 19.

J is TRBJ2-7 and V is TRBV5-6; D unresolved. The germline gives CDR1 SGHDT, CDR2 YYEEEE. V gave up 3 bases and J gave up 6 bases, with 10 bases separating them. The CDR3 length is 12 residues. DNA for the CDR3: TGTGCCAGCAGCTCCCCCGGGTTCGAGCAGTACTTC. Translating gives CASSSPGFEQYF. The full variable domain, completed using reference TRBV5-6 and TRBJ2-7, is DAGVTQSPTHLIKTRGQQVTLRCSPKSGHDTVSWYQQALGQGPQFIFQYYEEEERQRGNFPDRFSGHQFPNYSSELNVNALLLGDSALYLCASSSPGFEQYFGPGTRLTVT.

V is TRBV15 and J is TRBJ2-1; D perhaps matches TRBD1 (6 bases). This CDR3 comprises 13 residues. CDR1 and CDR2 from the germline V gene are LNHNV and YYDKDF (reference sequence). The V end lost 9 bases, the J end lost 6 bases, and 15 bases lay between the germline ends. The chain's CDR3 is CATGITGSNEQFF. CDR3 coding DNA: TGTGCCACTGGAATTACAGGGAGCAATGAGCAGTTCTTC. The entire variable domain, with the rest obtained from reference TRBV15 and TRBJ2-1, is as follows: DAMVIQNPRYQVTQFGKPVTLSCSQTLNHNVMYWYQQKSSQAPKLLFHYYDKDFNNEADTPDNFQSRRPNTSFCFLDIRSPGLGDTAMYLCATGITGSNEQFFGPGTRLTVL.

The J gene is TRBJ2-5, the V gene TRBV9, with D maybe TRBD2 (5 bases). The germline V gene has CDR1 SGDLS and CDR2 YYNGEE. Trimming left V 6 bases short and J 5 bases short, with 20 bases between. CDR3 length: 15 amino acids. The CDR3 DNA follows: TGTGCCAGCAACAATGGAGAGGGAGAGTGGGAGACCCAGTACTTC. This translates into CASNNGEGEWETQYF.

In this sample, this clonotype turned up a few times. V is TRBV20-1 and J is TRBJ2-5, with D perhaps matching TRBD2 (5 bases). This CDR3 is built from 16 residues. Trimming took off 3 bases at V and 1 base at J, with 18 bases between the two ends. Per germline, CDR1 DFQATT and CDR2 SNEGSKA (reference sequence). CDR3 sequence (DNA): TGCAGTGCTAGGGTCCCCCCAGCGGTGATCCAAGAGACCCAGTACTTC. This codes for CSARVPPAVIQETQYF.

The chain joins TRBV15 to TRBJ2-4; D is perhaps TRBD2 (6 bases). Germline loops: CDR1 LNHNV, CDR2 YYDKDF (reference sequence). V was clipped by 5 bases and J by 0 bases, with 11 bases between them. The CDR3 loop spans 15 amino acids. The chain's CDR3 is CATSGGLLAKNIQYF. The CDR3 nucleotides read TGTGCCACCAGCGGGGGACTGCTAGCCAAAAACATTCAGTACTTC.

This sequence joins TRBV20-1 and TRBJ2-1, with 9 bases matching TRBD2. The CDR3 spans 16 residues. CDR1 and CDR2 (germline): DFQATT, SNEGSKA (reference sequence). J lost 8 bases, V lost 0 bases, and 11 bases had no gene match. The chain's CDR3 is CSARDPVAGGDYEQFF. CDR3 bases: TGCAGTGCTAGAGATCCCGTTGCGGGAGGGGATTATGAGCAGTTCTTC.

V and J are TRBV29-1 and TRBJ2-7, with TRBD2 matching 10 bases. The CDR3 is made up of 16 amino acids. Germline trimming cut 1 base from V and 3 bases from J; bases unmatched to any gene: 9. CDR1 is SQVTM, CDR2 ANQGSEA, per germline. CDR3 region: CSVEGPQVAGGYEQYF. Here the CDR3 DNA reads TGCAGCGTTGAAGGGCCCCAGGTAGCGGGGGGCTACGAGCAGTACTTC.

V gene TRBV3-1 combines with J gene TRBJ1-1; 7 bases match TRBD1. CDR1 and CDR2 (germline): LGHDT, YNNKEL (reference sequence). Trimming took 4 bases from V and 4 from J; bases not matched to a gene: 6. The CDR3 is made up of 14 amino acids. The CDR3, as DNA: TGTGCCAGCAGCCTTATCGACAGGGCCACTGAAGCTTTCTTT. Protein sequence: CASSLIDRATEAFF.

Concerning this clonotype: A much larger clone differs by one base, so this may be a read error. This chain links TRBV13 with TRBJ2-1, with D maybe TRBD1 (6 bases). CDR3 length: 14 amino acids. The germline V gene has CDR1 PRHDT and CDR2 FYEKMQ (reference sequence). For the CDR3, the DNA is TGTGCCGGCAGCCCGAATACAGGGTACAATGAGCAGTTCTTC. Protein: CAGSPNTGYNEQFF.

The chain carries TRBV30 and TRBJ2-7; unclear D gene. Trimming took 1 base from V and 3 from J, leaving 7 bases between them. From germline, CDR1 is GTSNPN and CDR2 SVGIG (reference sequence). This CDR3 has 12 amino acids. CDR3 protein: CAWSGLGYEQYF. The CDR3 DNA reads TGTGCCTGGAGTGGGCTAGGCTACGAGCAGTACTTC.

A single count supports this clonotype. The chain recombines TRBV5-4 with TRBJ2-1; 8 bases map to TRBD1. TRBJ2-7 matches the DNA end more closely, so the J call is doubtful. Germline lookup yields CDR1 SGHNT and CDR2 YYREEE (reference sequence). CDR3 length equals 16 residues. CDR3 region: CASSRQGPSSYNEQYF. For the CDR3, the DNA is TGTGCCAGCAGCCGACAGGGGCCTTCTTCCTACAATGAGCAGTACTTC.

The chain has TRBV6-2 or TRBV6-3 and TRBJ1-5, with D possibly being TRBD1 (5 bases). Germline V gene sequence: CDR1 MNHEY, CDR2 SVGEGT. The CDR3 loop spans 15 amino acids. The germline V and J ends were trimmed by 2 bases and 9 bases, with 17 bases remaining between them. CDR3 protein: CASSYDIPGPRPQHF. CDR3 DNA: TGTGCCAGCAGTTACGACATACCGGGGCCCCGGCCCCAGCATTTT.